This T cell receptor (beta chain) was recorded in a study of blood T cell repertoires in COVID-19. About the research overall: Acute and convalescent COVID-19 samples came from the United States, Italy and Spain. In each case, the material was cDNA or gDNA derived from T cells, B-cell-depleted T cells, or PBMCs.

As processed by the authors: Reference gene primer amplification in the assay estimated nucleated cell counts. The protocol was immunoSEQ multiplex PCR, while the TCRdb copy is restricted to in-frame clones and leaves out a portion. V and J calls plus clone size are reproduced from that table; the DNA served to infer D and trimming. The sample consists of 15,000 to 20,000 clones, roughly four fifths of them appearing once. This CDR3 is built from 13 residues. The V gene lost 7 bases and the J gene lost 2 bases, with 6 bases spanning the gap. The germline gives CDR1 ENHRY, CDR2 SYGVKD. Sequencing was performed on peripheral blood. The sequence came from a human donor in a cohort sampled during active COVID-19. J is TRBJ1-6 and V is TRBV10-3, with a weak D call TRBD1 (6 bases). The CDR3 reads CAINRAYNSPLHF. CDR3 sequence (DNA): TGTGCCATCAACAGGGCCTATAATTCACCCCTCCACTTT.